The clone carrying this T cell receptor (beta chain) has only a few counts. This sample is part of a study of blood T cell repertoires in COVID-19. In the study overall: Samples taken during acute and convalescent COVID-19 were collected in the United States, Italy and Spain.

Per the original data handling: Estimation of nucleated cell counts relied on the amplification of reference gene primers. Sequencing was performed with immunoSEQ multiplex PCR; in TCRdb, only in-frame clones are kept and a portion is missing. V, J and clone size derive from that table, while D and trimming were established from the DNA sequence. The table records 18,000 or so clones, around 85% of them present only once. The CDR3 spans 14 residues. Germline V lookup: CDR1 MGHRA, CDR2 YSYEKL. V shed 5 bases and J shed 14 bases, with 19 bases lying between them. The V call is TRBV4-1, the J call TRBJ1-6; D not certain. Sequencing input: peripheral blood. This TCR was recovered from a man in his forties or fifties with active or convalescent COVID-19. CDR3 in amino acids: CASSWKIASDSLHF. CDR3 in DNA: TGCGCCAGCAGCTGGAAGATCGCCTCGGACTCCCTCCACTTT.